This paragraph covers one TCR beta chain sequence. What antigen it recognizes has not been identified. Qualities for individual bases were not recorded, and no much larger clone is one base off. Library preparation used the immunoSEQ multiplex PCR assay. High-throughput TCR-beta CDR3 sequencing of genomic DNA from most patients was performed by Adaptive Biotechnologies. The authors processed their data as follows. TCR sequencing data for more than 15 patients were retrieved from Adaptive's ImmunoSEQ software; a few other patients were processed with MiXCR and VDJtools. Because the origin of CDR3 nucleotide sequences shared between donor and recipient could not be assigned, those sequences were removed. At least 2-fold expansion over unstimulated cells and a minimum CFSE-low frequency of 0.002% (template counts) or 0.001% (read counts) were required for clones to be classified as alloreactive. A clone was considered mappable if detected in the sequenced pre-transplant spleen, lymph node, or MLR CFSE-low populations of the donor or recipient. Cumulative frequency of alloreactive clones was calculated as a percentage of all sequences weighted by copy number. Here the immuneACCESS table is served through TCRdb, limited to in-frame sequences with V and J called. Missing clones are a known gap in these copies; in checked studies unresolved V genes cover under half, and the rest lacks a known reason. The DNA gave D and trimming, while V, J and clone size come from that table. The sample table shows 20,000 or so clones, and roughly 86% are seen once. Around 50% of the sample lies in the top ten.

The source of the sample is a study of graft-versus-host responses after intestinal transplantation (dated by TCRdb to the early 2020s). Background for the entire study: The transplants that recipients received were multivisceral, liver-intestinal, or isolated intestinal. All recipients received anti-thymocyte globulin induction followed by maintenance tacrolimus and steroids for around 3 years. After intestinal transplantation, graft-versus-host and host-versus-graft alloreactive T cell clones in the graft, circulation and bone marrow were tracked using bulk TCR-beta CDR3 sequencing. Alloreactive clones were identified by sequencing pre-transplant mixed lymphocyte reaction products and comparing them with unstimulated pre-transplant donor and recipient T cells. Of the 20 to 30 intestinal transplant recipients enrolled in the cohort, one of whom was a retransplant, a few patients without pretransplant specimens were excluded. Donor T cell macrochimerism was defined as a peak of at least 4% donor T cells among recipient peripheral blood mononuclear cells. Rather than being sequenced by the commercial service, samples from a few later patients were sequenced in-house on an Illumina MiSeq and processed with MiXCR. Beyond this particular receptor, the publication reports: Patients with donor T cell macrochimerism had high GvH to HvG T cell clonal ratios in their allografts. GvH clones were found in recipient bone marrow, and some of the GvH clones appeared earlier in ileal mucosa or blood, which is consistent with an intestinal mucosal origin. Peak levels of circulating GvH clones were associated with declines in HvG clones early after transplant. The conclusions were limited by the relatively low number and heterogeneity of the intestinal transplant patients.

After transplant, bone marrow was aspirated from the posterior iliac crest or from another site chosen by the physician. Sequencing was performed on bone marrow, taken about 130 days after transplant. The sequence derives from a human patient who received an intestinal transplant, so some T cells may come from the graft donor.

The nucleotide sequence is given as TGTGCCAGCAGCTTAGGCGGGAGGGCCCCCTTTGAGCAGTTCTTC. It encodes CASSLGGRAPFEQFF. The rearranged segments are TRBV11-3 and TRBJ2-1, and TRBD2 aligns with 9 junction nucleotides. Reading the germline V gene gives CDR1 SGHNT and CDR2 YENEEA. From cysteine to phenylalanine, the CDR3 is 15 amino acids long. Only the CDR3 portion is preserved as DNA: 45 bases, with reading frame beginning at the first base. At the junction V is shortened by 1 base and J by 9 bases; bases outside the gene matches: 7.